The 10 T cell receptor beta chains in this list originate from one sample, sequenced in a study of glioma-infiltrating T cells. Amplification of TCR alpha and beta CDR3 regions from RNA used iRepertoire nested multiplex PCR. Via MiXCR, TCRdb re-called the multiplex PCR reads, giving one row per CDR3 protein. The repertoire holds around 170,000 distinct CDR3 sequences, with around 40% as singletons. The sequenced material came from glioma tissue, nonneoplastic brain tissue, or PBMCs (not recorded which). The receptors stem from a human donor with low-grade glioma or glioblastoma, undergoing nonglioma brain surgery, or in good health (not recorded which).

Points on this clonotype: A much larger clone sits a single nucleotide away, making a read error possible. V gene TRBV18 combines with J gene TRBJ2-3; D is tentatively TRBD1 or TRBD2 (6 bases each). The CDR3 loop spans 15 amino acids. Germline V gene sequence: CDR1 KGHSH, CDR2 LQKENI. Trimming took 4 bases from V and 8 from J, leaving 19 bases between them. In DNA form, the CDR3 reads TGTGCCAGCTCACAGGGGGTAGCGGCTTGTGGTACGCAGTATTTT. Amino acids: CASSQGVAACGTQYF.

This sequence joins TRBV5-6 and TRBJ1-3, with TRBD1 as a possible D gene (5 bases). Germline assignment: CDR1 SGHDT and CDR2 YYEEEE. This CDR3 spans 15 amino acids. Trimming pared 2 bases from V and 1 base from J, leaving 10 bases between. In DNA, the CDR3 is TGTGCCAGCAGCTTCGGGGGGTTTTCTGGAAACACCATATATTTT. Its protein is CASSFGGFSGNTIYF. The whole variable domain, filled in from reference TRBV5-6 and TRBJ1-3, reads DAGVTQSPTHLIKTRGQQVTLRCSPKSGHDTVSWYQQALGQGPQFIFQYYEEEERQRGNFPDRFSGHQFPNYSSELNVNALLLGDSALYLCASSFGGFSGNTIYFGEGSWLTVV.

This clonotype was recorded many times. The chain links TRBV28 to TRBJ1-1; a possible D gene is TRBD1 (6 bases). V lost 5 bases and J 4 bases, leaving 23 bases between the germline ends. This CDR3 is 17 amino acids long. Germline V gene lookup returns CDR1 MDHEN and CDR2 SYDVKM. The CDR3 loop is CASSLPQGGGLSTEAFF. CDR3 DNA sequence: TGTGCCAGCAGTCTTCCACAGGGAGGTGGATTGAGCACTGAAGCTTTCTTT.

The V and J genes are TRBV5-1 and TRBJ1-5; no clear D gene. Germline CDR1 reads SGHRS; CDR2 reads YFSETQ. V was clipped by 0 bases and J by 3 bases, with 13 bases between them. The CDR3 totals 16 residues. The CDR3 protein is CASSLGPSGNNQPQHF. In DNA, the CDR3 is TGCGCCAGCAGCTTGGGCCCTTCAGGTAACAATCAGCCCCAGCATTTT.

The CDR3 nucleotides are TGTGCCAGCAGGACAGAATCCTCCGGGACTAGCGGACGGGCCTACGAGCAGTACTTC. Translation gives CASRTESSGTSGRAYEQYF. The V and J genes are TRBV28 and TRBJ2-7; 11 bases agree with TRBD2. Germline CDR1 is MDHEN and CDR2 is SYDVKM. V trimming: 6 bases; J trimming: 2 bases; junction bases outside the gene matches: 18. The length of the CDR3 is 19 residues.

This sequence joins TRBV12-3 or TRBV12-4 and TRBJ1-5; a possible D gene is TRBD1 (6 bases). Trimming shortened V by 5 bases and J by 1 base, and 12 bases separated the two germline ends. The CDR3 runs to 15 residues. The CDR3 here is CASSVTGTSNQPQHF. Written as DNA, the CDR3 is TGTGCCAGCAGTGTGACAGGCACGAGCAATCAGCCCCAGCATTTT.

This clonotype was seen a handful of times. The V gene is TRBV19, the J gene TRBJ2-3, with no clear D. The CDR3 contains 11 residues. The V and J ends lost 11 bases and 4 bases respectively, with 10 bases between them. Germline V gene lookup returns CDR1 LNHDA and CDR2 SQIVND (reference sequence). The CDR3 bases are TGTGCCGTAGAAGTGGCAGATACGCAGTATTTT. Translation gives CAVEVADTQYF.

Within the sample, this clonotype is medium-sized. V and J are TRBV6-1 and TRBJ1-1, with D possibly matching TRBD1 (5 bases). Germline lookup yields CDR1 MNHNS and CDR2 SASEGT. This CDR3 is built from 13 residues. The germline V and J ends were trimmed by 6 bases and 7 bases, with 15 bases remaining between them. This chain's CDR3 is CASRAGPHIEAFF. The DNA of the CDR3 is TGTGCCAGCAGGGCGGGGCCCCATATTGAAGCTTTCTTT.

The gene calls are TRBV20-1 and TRBJ2-1; a possible D gene is TRBD2 (5 bases). The CDR3 has 11 residues. The V and J ends lost 6 bases and 10 bases respectively, with 13 bases between them. From germline, CDR1 is DFQATT and CDR2 SNEGSKA (reference sequence). The CDR3 is CSAGGPWEQFF. CDR3 coding DNA: TGCAGTGCCGGAGGACCGTGGGAGCAGTTCTTC.

This clonotype turned up a few times. This sequence joins TRBV3-1 and TRBJ1-4; weak D call: TRBD1 (6 bases). V was pared by 7 bases and J by 5 bases, with 17 bases between. The CDR3 is made up of 15 amino acids. Germline loops: CDR1 LGHDT, CDR2 YNNKEL (reference sequence). DNA of the CDR3: TGTGCCAGCAATAGTCGTCAGGGGAGCAATGAAAAACTGTTTTTT. Translated: CASNSRQGSNEKLFF.